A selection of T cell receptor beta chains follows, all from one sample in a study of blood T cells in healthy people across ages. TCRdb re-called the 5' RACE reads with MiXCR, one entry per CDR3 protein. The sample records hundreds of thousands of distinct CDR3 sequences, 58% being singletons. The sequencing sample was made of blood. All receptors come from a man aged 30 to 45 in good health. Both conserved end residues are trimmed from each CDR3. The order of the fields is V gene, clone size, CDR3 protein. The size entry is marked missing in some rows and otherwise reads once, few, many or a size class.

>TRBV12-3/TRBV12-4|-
ASSLYKGSEAF
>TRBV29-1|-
SVEGQGGDYEQY
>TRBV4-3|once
ASSQELQGGEQY
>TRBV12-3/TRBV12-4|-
ASSLRRKQSGNTIY
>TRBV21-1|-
ASSKVPSKEGSYNSPLH
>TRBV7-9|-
ASSYPGQGAYEQY
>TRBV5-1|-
ASSSTGATDEQF
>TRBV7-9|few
ASGNRGGGIQY
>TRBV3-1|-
ASSPEVRDYEQY
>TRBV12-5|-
AQHGPGGAQY
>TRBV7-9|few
ASSPTPVHEQY
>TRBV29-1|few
SVDGQGGNEQF
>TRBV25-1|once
ASSESKTEAF
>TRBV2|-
ASSGEQGSGSYEQY
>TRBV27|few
ASSFLGREKLF
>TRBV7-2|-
ASSLGLADYLGYEQY
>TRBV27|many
ASSFEAGVNNEQF
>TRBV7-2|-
ASSRGTGTNYGYT
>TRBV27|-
ASSPSGREQY
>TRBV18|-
ASSPGTIGTPDTQY
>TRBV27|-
ASSFQGGLSYEQY
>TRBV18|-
ASSPTGQGYGANVLT
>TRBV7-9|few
ASSVGTGVGYT
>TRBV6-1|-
ASGSPGLSIAKNIQY
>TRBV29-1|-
SVLSGADVLT
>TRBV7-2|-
ASSLLGQPNYGYT
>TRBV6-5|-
ASRTDPNSYEQY
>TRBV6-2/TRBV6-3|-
ASSATGRNQPQH
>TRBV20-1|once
SASAGGAFSEQF
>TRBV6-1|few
ASGGTGVNEQY
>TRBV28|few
ASRRQGALRYEQY
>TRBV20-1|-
SVHRAQSSTDTQY
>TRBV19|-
ASSTGAVYGYT
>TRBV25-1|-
ASSFTGSNQPQH
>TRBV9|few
ASSVVEEDTQY